A single sample gave rise to the 5 T cell receptor beta chains below, sequenced in a study of regulatory T cells in long-lasting Graves disease. Relying on iRepertoire HTBI primers and Arm-PCR of CDR3 regions, the team built TCR beta libraries. Using its own MiXCR run on the multiplex PCR reads, TCRdb lists one record per CDR3 protein. Among 300,000 to 400,000 distinct CDR3 sequences listed, 15% to 20% were seen once. The sample's time point: persistent/refractory GD, antithyroid drugs over 5 years with positive TRAb. The TCR library was made from RNA that had been extracted from PBMCs in TRIzol. Here the sequenced sample was peripheral blood mononuclear cells (PBMCs), taken when the disease was refractory, from a patient treated with antithyroid drugs. These receptors came from a female donor with Graves disease.

This rearrangement joins TRBV12-3 or TRBV12-4 to TRBJ2-1; D might be TRBD1 (5 bases). The CDR3 covers 14 residues. V lost 2 bases and J lost 8, with 13 bases in between. As DNA, the CDR3 is TGTGCCAGCAGTTTAAAGACAGAGCGCCATGAGCAGTTCTTC. Translation gives CASSLKTERHEQFF.

This clonotype has at least ten counts. This chain connects TRBV2 to TRBJ1-5; unclear D gene. There are 11 residues in the CDR3. V was cut by 1 base and J by 11 bases, with 6 bases left in between. The germline V gene encodes CDR1 SNHLY and CDR2 FYNNEI. The CDR3 DNA reads as TGTGCCAGCAGTGAAGGGTCGGCCCAGCATTTT. Translating gives CASSEGSAQHF.

This clonotype was counted between two and nine times. This rearrangement joins TRBV18 to TRBJ2-7, with a tentative D call TRBD2 (5 bases). The CDR3 spans 13 residues. Germline V gives CDR1 KGHSH, CDR2 LQKENI. The V and J ends lost 3 bases and 3 bases respectively, with 9 bases between them. The CDR3 nucleotides read TGTGCCAGCTCACCTGGACGGGACTACGAGCAGTACTTC. Translation gives CASSPGRDYEQYF.

This clonotype was counted many times. V is TRBV7-2 and J is TRBJ2-5, with D perhaps matching TRBD2 (6 bases). Trimming took 2 bases from V and 4 from J, leaving 17 bases between them. Germline CDR1 SGHTA, CDR2 FQGNSA. CDR3 size: 16 residues. CDR3 bases: TGTGCCAGCAGCTTACCCCCTACGCGGGGCTCAGAGACCCAGTACTTC. It specifies CASSLPPTRGSETQYF.

This chain connects TRBV5-4 to TRBJ1-4; the D is unclear. Trimming left V 7 bases short and J 4 bases short, with 11 bases between. Germline assignment: CDR1 SGHNT and CDR2 YYREEE (reference sequence). CDR3 length: 13 amino acids. CDR3 DNA: TGTGCCAGCGGAGAGAAGAGTAATGAAAAACTGTTTTTT. Its protein is CASGEKSNEKLFF.